Listed below are T cell receptor beta chains from one sample, sequenced in a study of blood T cell repertoires in COVID-19. Repertoires were generated with immunoSEQ multiplex PCR, while TCRdb's copy carries only in-frame clones and drops some. The table shows about 220,000 clones, with 80% to 90% occurring only once. The specimen sequenced was peripheral blood. The receptors derive from a middle-aged man with active or convalescent COVID-19. The CDR3 runs from the conserved cysteine through the conserved F or W. D genes are given only for firm matches. Where a row states a size, it is once, few, many or the class of an expanded clone; other rows omit it.

CASSLTVWENRHNEQFF | TGTGCCAGCAGCTTAACTGTTTGGGAGAACAGACACAATGAGCAGTTCTTC | TRBV7-3 | . | TRBJ2-1 | .
CASSQEMGVYNEQFF | TGTGCCAGCAGCCAAGAAATGGGCGTATACAATGAGCAGTTCTTC | TRBV3-1/TRBV3-2 | . | TRBJ2-1 | .
CASSPGGSILPYF | TGTGCCAGCAGCCCGGGGGGAAGCATTCTACCGTATTTT | TRBV7-8 | TRBD2 | TRBJ2-3 | .
CASSLGQLGQYF | TGTGCCAGCAGCTTGGGGCAGCTCGGGCAGTACTTC | TRBV7-8 | . | TRBJ2-7 | .
CASRGRGGNTGELFF | TGTGCCAGCAGAGGGAGGGGGGGGAACACCGGGGAGCTGTTTTTT | TRBV5-4 | . | TRBJ2-2 | .
CATRQGWQETQYF | TGTGCCACCCGACAGGGGTGGCAAGAGACCCAGTACTTC | TRBV28 | TRBD1 | TRBJ2-5 | .
CASRLPGQNYGYTF | TGTGCCAGTAGGCTTCCGGGACAGAACTATGGCTACACCTTC | TRBV19 | TRBD1 | TRBJ1-2 | .
CASLEFGYTF | TGTGCCAGCTTGGAGTTTGGCTACACCTTC | TRBV6-5 | . | TRBJ1-2 | .
CASSYSGGSETQYF | TGTGCCAGCAGCTACTCGGGGGGGTCAGAGACCCAGTACTTC | TRBV11-2 | TRBD2 | TRBJ2-5 | .
CASSQDGIVRLNTGELFF | TGTGCCAGCAGCCAAGACGGGATAGTCAGACTGAACACCGGGGAGCTGTTTTTT | TRBV3-1/TRBV3-2 | . | TRBJ2-2 | .
CASSEAWAGAVYEQYF | TGTGCCAGCAGTGAAGCATGGGCGGGGGCGGTTTACGAGCAGTACTTC | TRBV6-1 | . | TRBJ2-7 | .
CASSLNRGDTQYF | TGTGCCAGCAGCTTAAACAGGGGTGACACCCAGTACTTC | TRBV7-2 | TRBD1 | TRBJ2-5 | .
CASSSGQDYGYTF | TGTGCCAGCTCCTCGGGACAGGACTATGGCTACACCTTC | TRBV18 | TRBD1 | TRBJ1-2 | .
CASSFEGTDEQFF | TGCGCCAGCAGCTTTGAGGGTACCGATGAGCAGTTCTTC | TRBV5-1 | . | TRBJ2-1 | .
CASSQDSTSRTYEQYF | TGTGCCAGCAGCCAAGATTCCACTAGCCGAACCTACGAGCAGTACTTC | TRBV4-2 | . | TRBJ2-7 | .
CASSTRAENPSYNEQFF | TGCGCCAGCAGCACCCGAGCGGAGAACCCCTCCTACAATGAGCAGTTCTTC | TRBV5-1 | . | TRBJ2-1 | once
CASRNQGGVTEAFF | TGTGCCAGTAGAAACCAGGGGGGCGTCACTGAAGCTTTCTTT | TRBV19 | TRBD1 | TRBJ1-1 | few
CASSSDSYNEQFF | TGTGCCAGCAGCTCGGACAGTTACAATGAGCAGTTCTTC | TRBV7-9 | . | TRBJ2-1 | .
CASSSYTGETQYF | TGTGCCAGCAGCTCGTACACGGGGGAGACCCAGTACTTC | TRBV11-3 | . | TRBJ2-5 | .
CASSYGDKGNTEAFF | TGTGCCAGCAGTTACGGGGACAAGGGCAACACTGAAGCTTTCTTT | TRBV6-2/TRBV6-3 | . | TRBJ1-1 | few
CASSYSGTAYGYTF | TGTGCCAGCAGCTATTCCGGGACAGCCTATGGCTACACCTTC | TRBV7-9 | TRBD1 | TRBJ1-2 | .
CASSLQAGGITDTQYF | TGTGCCAGCAGCTTACAGGCGGGGGGGATAACAGATACGCAGTATTTT | TRBV7-2 | TRBD2 | TRBJ2-3 | .
CASRDRGANTGELFF | TGTGCCAGTAGGGACAGGGGGGCGAACACCGGGGAGCTGTTTTTT | TRBV19 | TRBD1 | TRBJ2-2 | .
CARGAGQGATEAFF | TGTGCCAGAGGCGCGGGACAGGGGGCGACTGAAGCTTTCTTT | TRBV2 | TRBD1 | TRBJ1-1 | .
CASSKATRLAGAETQYF | TGTGCCAGCAGCAAAGCAACGAGACTAGCGGGGGCAGAGACCCAGTACTTC | TRBV21-1 | . | TRBJ2-5 | once
CASSDPGLHQETQYF | TGTGCCAGCAGTGACCCGGGACTGCACCAAGAGACCCAGTACTTC | TRBV6-2/TRBV6-3 | . | TRBJ2-5 | .
CASSQDRDSSGANVLTF | TGTGCCAGCAGCCAAGATAGGGACAGCTCTGGGGCCAACGTCCTGACTTTC | TRBV4-2 | TRBD1 | TRBJ2-6 | .
CASSQDRGTGTSYEQFF | TGTGCCAGCAGCCAAGATCGCGGGACAGGGACGTCGTATGAGCAGTTCTTC | TRBV3-1/TRBV3-2 | TRBD1 | TRBJ2-1 | .
CASSFSAPYRGGNTEAFF | TGTGCCAGCAGTTTCAGTGCCCCTTACAGGGGGGGGAACACTGAAGCTTTCTTT | TRBV27 | TRBD1 | TRBJ1-1 | few
CASSYSLATNEQFF | TGTGCCAGCAGTTACTCCCTAGCGACCAATGAGCAGTTCTTC | TRBV6-5 | . | TRBJ2-1 | once
CASSLDYTAPLSYNEQFF | TGTGCCAGCAGCTTAGACTACACCGCACCCCTTTCCTACAATGAGCAGTTCTTC | TRBV7-3 | . | TRBJ2-1 | .
CASSVGLASYNEQFF | TGTGCCAGCAGCGTAGGACTGGCCTCCTACAATGAGCAGTTCTTC | TRBV9 | . | TRBJ2-1 | few
CASSLGRANSNYGYTF | TGTGCCAGCAGCCTTGGGCGGGCGAACTCTAACTATGGCTACACCTTC | TRBV7-9 | . | TRBJ1-2 | few
CATSRDYRGAGANVLTF | TGTGCCACCAGCAGAGATTATAGGGGCGCTGGGGCCAACGTCCTGACTTTC | TRBV15 | . | TRBJ2-6 | .
CASSRLQGGETQYF | TGTGCCAGCAGCCGACTACAGGGCGGAGAGACCCAGTACTTC | TRBV13 | . | TRBJ2-5 | .
CASSLYSATEAFF | TGTGCCAGCAGCTTATACAGTGCCACTGAAGCTTTCTTT | TRBV7-3 | . | TRBJ1-1 | .
CASKEGRGTQYF | TGTGCCAGCAAGGAGGGGCGTGGGACCCAGTACTTC | TRBV28 | . | TRBJ2-5 | .
CASSLDPVGPGELFF | TGCGCCAGCAGCTTGGACCCTGTTGGGCCCGGGGAGCTGTTTTTT | TRBV5-1 | . | TRBJ2-2 | .
CASRYSRGEGYTF | TGTGCCAGCAGATATTCAAGGGGCGAGGGCTACACCTTC | TRBV2 | . | TRBJ1-2 | .
CASSPGQALNTGELFF | TGTGCCAGCTCACCCGGACAGGCGTTGAACACCGGGGAGCTGTTTTTT | TRBV18 | TRBD1 | TRBJ2-2 | .
CASSRRGSGSSGELFF | TGTGCCAGCAGCCGCCGGGGTAGCGGGAGTTCCGGGGAGCTGTTTTTT | TRBV7-2 | TRBD2 | TRBJ2-2 | .
CASRGVAETQYF | TGTGCCAGCAGAGGGGTGGCAGAGACCCAGTACTTC | TRBV6-5 | . | TRBJ2-5 | .
CASSHLDRGMEQFF | TGTGCCAGCAGCCATCTTGACAGGGGGATGGAGCAGTTCTTC | TRBV3-1/TRBV3-2 | TRBD1 | TRBJ2-1 | .
CASSPMVAGGPSTDTQYF | TGCGCCAGCAGCCCCATGGTAGCGGGGGGTCCTAGCACAGATACGCAGTATTTT | TRBV5-1 | TRBD2 | TRBJ2-3 | few
CASSVNRDRLITDTQYF | TGTGCCAGCAGCGTTAATCGGGACAGGTTAATCACAGATACGCAGTATTTT | TRBV9 | TRBD1 | TRBJ2-3 | .
CSASTPGQGEAFF | TGCAGTGCTAGTACTCCCGGACAGGGCGAAGCTTTCTTT | TRBV20-1 | TRBD1 | TRBJ1-1 | .
CASSLMGAVATDTQYF | TGTGCCAGCAGTTTAATGGGGGCGGTCGCGACAGATACGCAGTATTTT | TRBV27 | . | TRBJ2-3 | .
CASSLRRGTGELFF | TGTGCCAGCAGTTTGCGAAGGGGCACCGGGGAGCTGTTTTTT | TRBV28 | . | TRBJ2-2 | .
CASSLDGLGYTF | TGTGCCAGCAGTTTAGACGGGTTGGGCTACACCTTC | TRBV28 | . | TRBJ1-2 | .
CATTGTGGGQPQHF | TGTGCCACCACCGGGACAGGCGGAGGACAGCCCCAGCATTTT | TRBV2 | TRBD1 | TRBJ1-5 | few
CASSLSRWTEAFF | TGTGCCAGCAGTTTATCCAGGTGGACTGAAGCTTTCTTT | TRBV27 | . | TRBJ1-1 | .
CASSVNAGAGGGTGELFF | TGTGCCAGCAGCGTAAACGCCGGAGCGGGAGGGGGGACCGGGGAGCTGTTTTTT | TRBV9 | TRBD2 | TRBJ2-2 | .
CASSLTPAGTDTQYF | TGTGCCAGCAGCTTAACTCCCGCAGGGACAGATACGCAGTATTTT | TRBV11-3 | . | TRBJ2-3 | .
CATTRTSVYNEQFF | TGTGCCACGACAAGGACTAGCGTGTACAATGAGCAGTTCTTC | TRBV3-1/TRBV3-2 | TRBD2 | TRBJ2-1 | .
CASSLSPQETQYF | TGCGCCAGCAGCTTGTCCCCACAAGAGACCCAGTACTTC | TRBV5-1 | . | TRBJ2-5 | .